Detailed here is one TCR beta chain. What it recognizes is unknown. The data originate from a study of siplizumab effects on memory and regulatory T cells. General study results and limits: Alloreactive sequences tracing back to unstimulated CD4+ memory cells fell significantly with siplizumab. Proliferating Tregs taken from siplizumab cultures were not shown to have a confirmed suppressive function. Naive T cells apparently outstripped memory cells in diversity and seemed major alloresponse contributors. A small minority of alloreactive clones were mapped to unstimulated subsets.

Produced via immunoSEQ multiplex PCR; TCRdb's table is partial and in-frame only. The sample has some 88,000 clones, approximately 90% seen once. Germline V gives CDR1 KGHSH, CDR2 LQKENI. Trimming took 2 bases from V and 4 from J, leaving 14 bases between them. This CDR3 contains 15 residues. The material sequenced was CD4+ T cells sorted from blood. The chain is built from TRBV18 and TRBJ1-2, with D unclear. This sequence originates from a human donor in good health. The CDR3 region has the DNA TGTGCCAGCTCACCAGGGTCCGGGTACGGCTATGGCTACACCTTC. Encoded protein: CASSPGSGYGYGYTF.